This T cell receptor beta chain is from a study of T cell responses to AZD1222 COVID-19 vaccine (dated by TCRdb to the early 2020s). Study-wide context: A total of 233 trial participants underwent TCR sequencing, of whom approximately 200 had received two doses of AZD1222 and about 26 had received two doses of the MenACWY control vaccine. Trial participants were enrolled by age into subgroups of 18-55, 56-69 and 70-plus years, and approximately 150, 30 and 60 TCR-sequenced participants, respectively, were included in these subgroups.

The CDR3 regions of human TCRbeta chains were analyzed by immunosequencing. The original methods were these. TCRs in the repertoires were compared against a reference library of SARS-CoV-2-specific TCRs that had been generated with the MIRA antigen-specificity platform. Breadth was defined as the fraction of unique TCRs that were SARS-CoV-2-associated, and depth was defined as the fraction of total T cells that were SARS-CoV-2-associated. Using the MIRA data, every spike-specific TCR was mapped to the spike region that the TCR reacted to and assigned to either a CD4 or a CD8 class. Log10-transformed breadth and depth values were compared by one-way ANOVA with Sidak's multiple comparisons tests. In TCRdb, the immuneACCESS table is reduced to in-frame sequences with V and J assigned. These tables do not hold every clone; where another copy was compared, an unresolved V gene accounts for under half, and the others remain unexplained. From that table come the V and J calls and clone size; the DNA was used to work out D and trimming. The sample data list around 110,000 clones, and 70% to 90% of these were observed just once. 3.9% of the sample is held by the ten biggest clonotypes.

The CDR3 covers 15 residues, taking in both the cysteine and the phenylalanine. Just CDR3 DNA is preserved here, 45 bases in frame from base 1. Taken from the germline V gene, the CDR1 and CDR2 loops are MNHEY and SVGAGI. Between the V and J ends, shortened by 2 bases and 0 bases respectively, the junction contains 10 bases. What the work shows at the level of the full study, not this receptor alone: Only a handful of AZD1222 recipients were SARS-CoV-2 seropositive at baseline, limiting conclusions about previously exposed vaccinees. No day 14 peak-response samples were available, so repertoires were characterized only after the peak T cell response. After two AZD1222 doses, spike-specific TCR breadth and depth were significantly higher than at day 0 and than in MenACWY recipients. Participants were mostly white British and included more females than males, and it was suggested by the authors that clonal diversity may have been underestimated. Epitopes outside the regions mutated in the B.1.351 and B.1.1.7 variants were reportedly recognized by nearly half of the unique spike-specific TCRs. The 56-69-year group was small, and its depth increase did not reach significance, likely because of low power. Vaccine-associated CD4 TCRs spanned the whole spike protein, with dominant responses in regions 160-218 and 743-854.

Details on this clone: Its antigen is still unknown. Qualities for individual bases were not recorded, and no much larger clone is one base off.

The time point label, as the study defines it: baseline before first vaccination. The treatment or condition label on this specimen signifies: meningococcal conjugate vaccine given as trial control. Samples from vaccinated people were obtained from the UK trials COV001 and COV002, which included a single-blind randomized controlled phase 2/3 trial of AZD1222 (ChAdOx1 nCoV-19) in healthy adults. Trial participant PBMC samples were collected at day 0 and day 28 after the second dose for TCRbeta chain sequencing. This clonotype originated in an adult in good health. The receptor chain draws on TRBV6-5 and TRBJ1-1; TRBD1 is perhaps the D gene, given 5 matching bases. The sample in question was peripheral blood, obtained on day 0 of MenACWY control vaccination. This receptor carries the CDR3 CASSYGLGVNTEAFF. The DNA reads TGTGCCAGCAGTTACGGGCTAGGGGTGAACACTGAAGCTTTCTTT.